There are a few counts of the clone carrying this TCR beta chain. What it binds is not known. The germline gives CDR1 DFQATT, CDR2 SNEGSKA (reference sequence). The CDR3 spans 16 residues. The V segment lost 7 bases and the J segment 0 bases; nucleotides outside the gene matches: 9. The sample is drawn from a study of identical twins. Points from the study as a whole: Conclusions were based on cross-sectional statistical analysis, without following the same donors. Models underpredicted monozygotic twin sharing of out-of-frame TCR alpha. Out-of-frame alpha sequences common to twins were enriched for low generation probability. With abundant cord blood beta clonotypes, insertions were fewer; memory repertoires showed no such pattern.

TCRdb fed the 5' RACE reads into MiXCR, producing one record per CDR3 protein. The sample comprises some 570,000 distinct CDR3 sequences, 20% to 25% of which are singletons, and approximately 0.48% rests with the top ten. Another study also made use of these data, one on yellow fever vaccine responses in identical twins.

What was sequenced was CD4+ T cells sorted from blood. The sequence came from a woman between 18 and 29 years old in good health. The chain combines TRBV20-1 with TRBJ2-2; 9 positions agree with TRBD2. The CDR3 here is CSVKRLAGPNTGELFF. The CDR3 DNA reads TGCAGTGTGAAACGGCTAGCGGGGCCGAACACCGGGGAGCTGTTTTTT.